The 14 T cell receptor beta chains below were found in one sample sequenced in a study of T cell repertoires in cytomegalovirus infection. Each CDR3 protein is one row after TCRdb ran MiXCR on the reads. This sample has about 490,000 distinct CDR3 sequences; around 11% occur once, and the top ten carry more than 8.5%. The sample comprised PBMCs. Source of these receptors: a human donor in good health (CMV status not recorded). Some clones in this sample may be carry-over from other donors' samples.

This clonotype was recorded once. A single base separates this from a much larger clone, so it may be a read error. The V call is TRBV10-3, the J call TRBJ2-2, with 7 bases matching TRBD2. The CDR3 consists of 14 residues. Germline V CDR1 and CDR2: ENHRY, SYGVKD. The CDR3 sequence is CAIGEGTNIGELFF. In nucleotides, the CDR3 is TGTGCCATCGGGGAGGGAACGAACATCGGGGAGCTGTTTTTT.

This clonotype occurred a few times. V and J are TRBV19 and TRBJ2-1, with D possibly TRBD2 on 5 matching bases. The CDR3 is 15 amino acids. The V end lost 1 base, the J end lost 4 bases, and 11 bases lay between the germline ends. From germline, CDR1 is LNHDA and CDR2 SQIVND (reference sequence). The CDR3 coding sequence is TGTGCCAGTAGTATAGCGGCGGGCCGATACAATGAGCAGTTCTTC. This encodes CASSIAAGRYNEQFF.

This clonotype was seen many times. This chain uses TRBV11-2 with TRBJ1-5, with a weak D call TRBD1 (5 bases). Trimming removed 0 bases at V and 7 bases at J, with 13 bases between. CDR3 length equals 15 residues. Germline V gives CDR1 SGHAT, CDR2 FQNNGV. This CDR3 reads CASSLDLRWGQPQHF. CDR3 bases: TGTGCCAGCAGCTTAGATCTGCGATGGGGGCAGCCCCAGCATTTT.

This clonotype was seen more than once but under ten times. The J gene is TRBJ1-2, the V gene TRBV2; a possible D gene is TRBD1 (5 bases). In germline, CDR1 is SNHLY, CDR2 FYNNEI. V lost 8 bases to trimming and J lost 3 bases, with 16 bases between them. The CDR3 consists of 14 residues. CDR3 residues: CASWGRGSDYGYTF. The CDR3, as DNA: TGTGCCAGCTGGGGGAGGGGTTCGGACTATGGCTACACCTTC.

The chain uses TRBV20-1 and TRBJ1-1, with TRBD1 as a possible D gene (5 bases). This CDR3 is built from 14 residues. The V gene's germline CDR1 is DFQATT and CDR2 SNEGSKA (reference sequence). V was pared by 1 base and J by 0 bases, with 9 bases between. The CDR3 loop reads CSARGQIMNTEAFF. The CDR3 bases are TGCAGTGCTAGAGGACAGATTATGAACACTGAAGCTTTCTTT.

The sample holds many counts of this clonotype. This rearrangement joins TRBV7-2 to TRBJ1-2; 7 positions agree with TRBD1. The CDR3 spans 16 residues. Unmatched junction bases numbered 11, after V lost 7 bases and J lost 0 bases. Germline CDR1 and CDR2: SGHTA and FQGNSA. The CDR3 DNA is TGTGCCAGCATCGCTCTGACAGGGACCCCTAACTATGGCTACACCTTC. Translating it yields CASIALTGTPNYGYTF.

This clonotype has at least ten counts. The chain recombines TRBV18 with TRBJ1-1, with D unresolved. The germline V gene has CDR1 KGHSH and CDR2 LQKENI. The CDR3 contains 14 residues. The ends were cut back, 3 bases at V and 1 base at J, with 9 bases in the middle. The chain's CDR3 is CASSPPGRNTEAFF. The CDR3, as DNA: TGTGCCAGCTCACCCCCTGGCAGGAACACTGAAGCTTTCTTT.

This clonotype was counted many times. The rearrangement joins TRBV7-2 to TRBJ1-2; the D gene is possibly TRBD1 (6 bases). CDR1 SGHTA and CDR2 FQGNSA come from the germline V gene. Trimming took 5 bases from V and 8 from J, leaving 12 bases between them. The CDR3 is 12 amino acids. As DNA, the CDR3 is TGTGCCAGCAGCCCTCGGGGGGCCGGCTACACCTTC. Translated: CASSPRGAGYTF. Combining the CDR3 with reference TRBV7-2 and TRBJ1-2 gives the whole variable domain GAGVSQSPSNKVTEKGKDVELRCDPISGHTALYWYRQSLGQGLEFLIYFQGNSAPDKSGLPSDRFSAERTGGSVSTLTIQRTQQEDSAVYLCASSPRGAGYTFGSGTRLTVV.

This clonotype was counted a few times. The V gene is TRBV20-1, the J gene TRBJ1-6; tentative D call: TRBD1 (5 bases). Germline values: CDR1 DFQATT, CDR2 SNEGSKA (reference sequence). The CDR3 runs to 13 residues. Trimming took off 6 bases at V and 7 bases at J, with 13 bases between the two ends. CDR3 amino acids: CSATGTRNSPLHF. The DNA of the CDR3 is TGCAGTGCCACCGGGACCCGGAATTCACCCCTCCACTTT.

V and J are TRBV9 and TRBJ2-1; D ambiguous. The CDR3 extends over 15 amino acids. Germline V gene sequence: CDR1 SGDLS, CDR2 YYNGEE. Trimming stripped 4 bases from V and 0 bases from J, with 11 bases between. The DNA for the CDR3 is TGTGCCAGCAGCCCTAGAGTAAGCTCCTACAATGAGCAGTTCTTC. It encodes CASSPRVSSYNEQFF. The entire variable domain, with the rest obtained from reference TRBV9 and TRBJ2-1, is as follows: DSGVTQTPKHLITATGQRVTLRCSPRSGDLSVYWYQQSLDQGLQFLIQYYNGEERAKGNILERFSAQQFPDLHSELNLSSLELGDSALYFCASSPRVSSYNEQFFGPGTRLTVL.

For the CDR3, the DNA is TGCAGTGCTACCGAGGGTCTAGCGGGACGCTCCTACGAGCAGTACTTC. This sequence encodes CSATEGLAGRSYEQYF. V usage is TRBV20-1 and J usage is TRBJ2-7, with 9 bases matching TRBD2. Trimming cost V 4 bases and J 0 bases; bases outside gene matches: 10. The CDR3 contains 16 residues. Per the germline V gene, CDR1 is DFQATT and CDR2 is SNEGSKA (reference sequence).

This clonotype was detected many times. The V gene is TRBV19, the J gene TRBJ2-1; the D gene is possibly TRBD2 (5 bases). Germline CDR1 is LNHDA and CDR2 is SQIVND (reference sequence). This CDR3 has 18 amino acids. V gave up 7 bases and J gave up 0 bases, with 22 bases separating them. DNA of the CDR3: TGTGCCAGTACCCGAGGGCACCTCTCGGGTAGCTCCTACAATGAGCAGTTCTTC. Protein product: CASTRGHLSGSSYNEQFF.

This clonotype has at least ten counts. The V call is TRBV6-6, the J call TRBJ1-2, with D unclear. The CDR3 sequence is 14 residues long. Germline CDR1 and CDR2: MNHNY and SVGAGI (reference sequence). Trimming took 0 bases from V and 8 from J, leaving 13 bases between them. The CDR3 bases are TGTGCCAGCAGTTACTCGCTCGGGGAGGGAGGCTACACCTTC. Its protein product is CASSYSLGEGGYTF.

The chain combines TRBV29-1 with TRBJ1-1; no clear D gene. V lost 6 bases to trimming and J lost 3 bases, with 8 bases between them. Per the germline V gene, CDR1 is SQVTM and CDR2 is ANQGSEA. The CDR3 spans 11 residues. For the CDR3, the DNA is TGCAGCGTCGGACGGGACACTGAAGCTTTCTTT. Residues: CSVGRDTEAFF.